The 20 T cell receptor beta chains reported below all come from one sample, sequenced in a study of blood T cell repertoires in COVID-19. Profiling relied on immunoSEQ multiplex PCR, and the TCRdb table lists in-frame clones only, not all of them. The sample contains 220,000 or so clones, around 80% of which appear only once. The material sequenced was peripheral blood. Every receptor here comes from a man aged 25 to 45 with active or convalescent COVID-19.

J is TRBJ1-5 and V is TRBV7-2; the D gene is possibly TRBD1 (6 bases). CDR3 size: 14 residues. The germline V gene has CDR1 SGHTA and CDR2 FQGNSA. V lost 5 bases to trimming and J lost 9 bases, with 17 bases between them. CDR3 DNA: TGTGCCAGCAGCCTAGGGGGGGAAAGGCGGCCCCAGCATTTT. Translated, it gives CASSLGGERRPQHF.

The chain recombines TRBV11-3 with TRBJ1-1; D perhaps matches TRBD1 (5 bases). Germline CDR1 is SGHNT and CDR2 is YENEEA. The CDR3 is 14 amino acids. Between the trimmed V and J ends, which lost 4 bases and 5 bases, there was a span of 14 bases. The CDR3 protein is CASSSGGDMTEAFF. The CDR3 DNA sequence: TGTGCCAGCAGCTCTGGGGGGGATATGACTGAAGCTTTCTTT.

V gene TRBV5-6 combines with J gene TRBJ1-6, with 9 positions matching TRBD1. The junction had 5 bases not matched to a gene; V was cut back by 4 bases and J by 9 bases. The CDR3 extends over 14 amino acids. Germline V CDR1 and CDR2: SGHDT, YYEEEE. The DNA of the CDR3 is TGTGCCAGCAGCAAGGGACAGGGTGGTTCACCCCTCCACTTT. As protein: CASSKGQGGSPLHF.

The genes are TRBV7-3 and TRBJ2-7, with TRBD2 identical over 14 bases. V gave up 11 bases and J gave up 6 bases; unmatched junction bases: 12. Germline-derived CDR1 and CDR2 are SGHTA and FQGTGA. There are 15 residues in the CDR3. The CDR3 nucleotides read TGTGCCCGAAACCCGGGACTAGCGGGAGTTTGCGAGCAGTACTTC. Translation: CARNPGLAGVCEQYF.

To note about this clone: The sample holds other DNA sequences that translate to the same CDR3. This chain links TRBV19 with TRBJ2-1; 7 bases are a match to TRBD2. V lost 4 bases and J lost 2; bases outside the gene matches: 2. This CDR3 has 14 residues. CDR1 LNHDA and CDR2 SQIVND come from the germline V gene (reference sequence). CDR3 protein: CASSTSGTYNEQFF. The DNA of the CDR3 is TGTGCCAGTAGTACTAGCGGCACCTACAATGAGCAGTTCTTC.

This clone showed up just a few times. The chain carries TRBV5-1 and TRBJ2-7, with D possibly TRBD1 on 5 matching bases. The length of the CDR3 is 14 residues. Germline V CDR1 and CDR2: SGHRS, YFSETQ. With 2 bases removed from V and 2 bases from J, the gap between germline ends came to 11 bases. The CDR3 sequence: CASSFEDIPYEQYF. The CDR3 nucleotides read TGCGCCAGCAGCTTCGAGGACATCCCCTACGAGCAGTACTTC.

CDR3: CASSLVGTGPYEQYF. DNA for the CDR3: TGTGCCAGCAGCTTAGTTGGGACAGGGCCCTACGAGCAGTACTTC. The V gene is TRBV7-2, the J gene TRBJ2-7, with 9 bases aligning to TRBD1. The ends lost 1 base at V and 2 bases at J; junction bases unmatched: 3. The germline CDR1 and CDR2 sequences are SGHTA and FQGNSA. This CDR3 contains 15 residues.

This clone was recorded once. The CDR3 protein is CASSQVRGTGVGNTIYF. The DNA for the CDR3 is TGTGCCAGCAGCCAAGTAAGAGGGACAGGGGTTGGAAACACCATATATTTT. The chain has TRBV14 and TRBJ1-3; 10 positions match TRBD1. Trimming removed 1 base from V and 3 bases from J; junction bases left unmatched: 6. The CDR3 spans 17 residues. Germline CDR1 SGHDN, CDR2 FVKESK.

This rearrangement joins TRBV10-3 to TRBJ1-2, with 7 nucleotides matching TRBD1. The CDR3 loop spans 14 amino acids. The V gene's germline CDR1 is ENHRY and CDR2 SYGVKD. Trimming removed 6 bases from V and 2 bases from J; junction bases left unmatched: 6. CDR3 residues: CAIRGGQQNYGYTF. The CDR3, as DNA: TGTGCCATCAGGGGGGGACAGCAGAACTATGGCTACACCTTC.

The chain links TRBV5-1 to TRBJ2-1; the D gene is possibly TRBD1 (6 bases). The CDR3 is 15 amino acids. V gave up 0 bases and J gave up 2 bases, with 9 bases separating them. From germline, CDR1 is SGHRS and CDR2 YFSETQ. CDR3 nucleotides: TGCGCCAGCAGCTTGGGGGACACGACCTACAATGAGCAGTTCTTC. Protein sequence: CASSLGDTTYNEQFF.

The chain carries TRBV4-2 and TRBJ1-2; 7 bases match TRBD1. CDR3 length equals 14 residues. The V gene's germline CDR1 is LGHNA and CDR2 YNFKEQ. V lost 4 bases and J lost 8; bases outside the gene matches: 10. CDR3 in amino acids: CASSPPGQGGGYTF. The DNA of the CDR3 is TGTGCCAGCAGCCCCCCAGGGCAGGGGGGCGGCTACACCTTC.

This clone was found a few times. A junction boundary mismatches the germline segment, possibly from a read error. This chain links TRBV2 with TRBJ2-7, with D possibly matching TRBD1 (5 bases). The germline CDR1 and CDR2 sequences are SNHLY and FYNNEI. CDR3 length: 13 amino acids. The CDR3 nucleotides read TGTGCCAGCAGTGACGACAGAAGCTACGAACAGTACTTC. Encoded protein: CASSDDRSYEQYF.

The table lists this clone with a few counts. V is TRBV29-1 and J is TRBJ2-5; the match to TRBD2 covers 10 bases. The germline CDR1 and CDR2 sequences are SQVTM and ANQGSEA. Trimming cost V 4 bases and J 5 bases; bases outside gene matches: 7. This CDR3 region has 14 residues. CDR3 DNA sequence: TGCAGCGTTGCGGCTAGCGGGAGTGGGGAGACCCAGTACTTC. Translating it yields CSVAASGSGETQYF.

J is TRBJ2-3 and V is TRBV5-1, with 8 bases that match TRBD1. V trimming: 5 bases; J trimming: 6 bases; junction bases outside the gene matches: 8. Germline V gives CDR1 SGHRS, CDR2 YFSETQ. The CDR3 covers 14 residues. The CDR3 sequence: CASRLTGVVDTQYF. Here the CDR3 DNA reads TGCGCCAGCAGGTTGACAGGGGTGGTTGATACGCAGTATTTT.

The chain carries TRBV9 and TRBJ1-4, with 8 bases identical to TRBD1. Germline V gene data show CDR1 as SGDLS and CDR2 as YYNGEE. The V segment lost 0 bases and the J segment 6 bases; nucleotides outside the gene matches: 4. This CDR3 is 15 amino acids long. CDR3 bases: TGTGCCAGCAGCGTAGGGGGGACAGGTGATGAAAAACTGTTTTTT. Translation: CASSVGGTGDEKLFF.

The chain has TRBV10-2 and TRBJ1-5, with D tentatively TRBD1 (5 bases). Trimming removed 3 bases from V and 9 bases from J, with 12 bases in between. CDR1 is WSHSY and CDR2 is SAAADI in the germline V gene. The CDR3 sequence is 13 residues long. The CDR3 DNA reads TGCGCCAGCAGTGAATCCGGGACTACGCCCCAGCATTTT. Protein: CASSESGTTPQHF.

For this clone: One end of the junction fails to match germline, which may point to a read error. The chain uses TRBV6-1 and TRBJ1-5; D call uncertain. Germline assignment: CDR1 MNHNS and CDR2 SASEGT. This CDR3 spans 13 amino acids. The CDR3: CASTEQINQPQHF. The CDR3 coding sequence is TGTGCCAGCACTGAACAGATCAATCAGCCCCAGCATTTT.

This clone occurred once. The CDR3 DNA reads TGTGCCAGCAGTTCACCGGGACAGGGATACGAGCAGTACTTC. Translating it yields CASSSPGQGYEQYF. This rearrangement joins TRBV27 to TRBJ2-7; 9 bases are shared with TRBD1. This CDR3 region has 14 residues. The junction had 5 bases not matched to a gene; V was cut back by 4 bases and J by 4 bases. Germline V gives CDR1 MNHEY, CDR2 SMNVEV (reference sequence).

CDR3 protein: CASSHSGTGDGYTF. The CDR3 DNA is TGTGCCAGCTCACATTCCGGGACAGGCGATGGCTACACCTTC. The chain employs TRBV18 and TRBJ1-2; 8 bases agree with TRBD1. Germline CDR1 reads KGHSH; CDR2 reads LQKENI. The CDR3 spans 14 residues. V gave up 4 bases and J gave up 6 bases; unmatched junction bases: 7.

The chain links TRBV5-6 to TRBJ2-1; D gene unclear. The germline gives CDR1 SGHDT, CDR2 YYEEEE. The CDR3 is 12 residues long. V dropped 6 bases and J dropped 7 bases, with 11 bases sitting between them. CDR3 sequence (DNA): TGTGCCAGCAAAATTGGCCTTAATGAGCAGTTCTTC. This sequence encodes CASKIGLNEQFF.